This T cell receptor beta chain was identified in a study of T cells in Graves' hyperthyroidism and ophthalmopathy. General study findings and limits: Separating ophthalmopathy from stable hyperthyroidism was achieved by a 13 V-J model.

With respect to this clonotype: Antigen specificity is unknown.

The V gene lost 4 bases and the J gene lost 4 bases, with 19 bases spanning the gap. The germline V gene has CDR1 LGHDT and CDR2 YNNKEL (reference sequence). This CDR3 region has 16 residues. Authors of the study amplified TCR beta CDR3 regions from RNA transcripts. First-round RT-PCR with HTBI primers amplified the TCR CDR3 region. TCRdb reprocessed the multiplex PCR reads with MiXCR, giving one entry per CDR3 protein. The sample includes 450,000 to 600,000 distinct CDR3 sequences, 20% of them seen just once. This receptor was obtained from a man in his forties or fifties with Graves' ophthalmopathy. The V call is TRBV3-1, the J call TRBJ1-2; D is ambiguous. Sequenced material: blood. Here the CDR3 reads CASSLGPGGLTYGYTF. CDR3 bases: TGTGCCAGCAGCCTGGGTCCTGGAGGGCTTACCTATGGCTACACCTTC.